Presented here are 23 T cell receptor beta chains from one specimen sequenced in a study. TCRdb fed the 5' RACE reads into MiXCR, producing one record per CDR3 protein. The sample lists 7,800 or so distinct CDR3 sequences; roughly 73% were seen once. Cells sorted as Tregs were CD4+, CD25+ and CD127-/low. Sequenced sample: tumor-infiltrating Tregs sorted from the breast tumor. The receptor source for this set is a female donor with breast cancer.

The rearrangement joins TRBV6-1 to TRBJ1-4; TRBD1 is a possible D gene (6 bases). CDR3 length: 14 residues. The germline V gene encodes CDR1 MNHNS and CDR2 SASEGT. V shed 8 bases and J shed 4 bases, with 14 bases lying between them. CDR3 amino acids: CASAGQIVNEKLFF. Written as DNA, the CDR3 is TGTGCCAGCGCCGGACAGATCGTTAATGAAAAACTGTTTTTT.

CDR3 nucleotides: TGCAGTGTTTCGAGCTACACCGGGGACGAGCAGTACTTC. This gives the protein CSVSSYTGDEQYF. The chain couples TRBV20-1 to TRBJ2-7; maybe TRBD2 (5 bases). V was pared by 7 bases and J by 5 bases, with 18 bases between. The CDR3 is made up of 13 amino acids. Germline-derived CDR1 and CDR2 are DFQATT and SNEGSKA (reference sequence).

The chain recombines TRBV6-2 or TRBV6-3 with TRBJ2-5, with D uncertain. Per germline, CDR1 MNHEY and CDR2 SVGEGT. The CDR3 extends over 13 amino acids. The V and J ends lost 6 bases and 3 bases respectively, with 11 bases between them. CDR3 DNA sequence: TGTGCCAGCAGGAACCCCCCCGAAGAGACCCAGTACTTC. Translating it yields CASRNPPEETQYF.

The chain combines TRBV7-3 with TRBJ2-3; possibly TRBD2 for D (6 bases). The CDR3 length is 14 residues. The V gene's germline CDR1 is SGHTA and CDR2 FQGTGA. V was cut by 5 bases and J by 4 bases, with 13 bases left in between. The CDR3 sequence: CASSTSSVPDTQYF. For the CDR3, the DNA is TGTGCCAGCAGCACCTCTAGCGTCCCAGATACGCAGTATTTT.

J is TRBJ2-1 and V is TRBV4-2, with 13 bases fitting TRBD2. With 0 bases clipped from V and 10 bases from J, the junction kept 3 bases outside the gene matches. The CDR3 length is 15 residues. In germline, CDR1 is LGHNA, CDR2 YNFKEQ. CDR3 sequence: CASSQEEGLAGEQFF. The CDR3 DNA is TGTGCCAGCAGCCAAGAGGAGGGACTAGCGGGGGAGCAGTTCTTC.

V gene TRBV7-2 combines with J gene TRBJ1-4, with 7 bases that match TRBD1. With 5 bases clipped from V and 6 bases from J, the junction kept 9 bases outside the gene matches. This CDR3 is 15 amino acids long. Germline loops: CDR1 SGHTA, CDR2 FQGNSA. The CDR3 here is CASSVTGATHEKLFF. The CDR3 DNA sequence: TGTGCCAGCAGCGTCACAGGGGCGACTCATGAAAAACTGTTTTTT.

This clonotype was found a few times. The V gene is TRBV7-3, the J gene TRBJ2-1; 11 nucleotides agree with TRBD2. The germline gives CDR1 SGHTA, CDR2 FQGTGA. The CDR3 loop spans 19 amino acids. V was clipped by 5 bases and J by 0 bases; unmatched bases: 12. This chain's CDR3 is CASSPTSGEPPSSYNEQFF. For the CDR3, the DNA is TGTGCCAGCAGCCCGACTAGCGGGGAACCCCCGAGCTCCTACAATGAGCAGTTCTTC.

This clonotype was detected only a few times. The rearrangement joins TRBV7-2 to TRBJ2-1; D is ambiguous. The CDR3 totals 15 residues. Trimming cost V 5 bases and J 1 base, with 12 bases left between them. Germline CDR1 is SGHTA and CDR2 is FQGNSA. The CDR3 is CASSPYGDSYNEQFF. CDR3 DNA: TGTGCCAGCAGCCCCTATGGGGATTCCTACAATGAGCAGTTCTTC.

This clonotype has just a few counts. This sequence joins TRBV4-2 and TRBJ2-1, with 12 bases lining up with TRBD2. Germline CDR1 LGHNA, CDR2 YNFKEQ. Losses at the gene ends were 1 base for V and 5 bases for J; bases not matched to a gene: 3. The CDR3 runs to 16 residues. CDR3 sequence reads: CASSQGGLAGHNEQFF. DNA of the CDR3: TGTGCCAGCAGCCAAGGGGGACTAGCGGGCCACAATGAGCAGTTCTTC.

The rearrangement links TRBV12-3 or TRBV12-4 to TRBJ1-6, with 11 bases aligning to TRBD1. The CDR3 covers 16 residues. After removal of 5 bases from V and 9 bases from J, the junction contained 9 bases not matched to a gene. CDR3 in DNA: TGTGCCAGCAGTCGGACAGGGGGCATGAGTCGTTCACCCCTCCACTTT. It specifies CASSRTGGMSRSPLHF.

The chain uses TRBV5-1 and TRBJ2-2, with D unresolved. V dropped 4 bases and J dropped 3 bases, with 13 bases sitting between them. Germline V gene data show CDR1 as SGHRS and CDR2 as YFSETQ. The CDR3 runs 15 residues. The chain's CDR3 is CASSPTGRDTGELFF. The CDR3 nucleotides are TGCGCCAGCAGCCCTACCGGACGGGACACCGGGGAGCTGTTTTTT.

The chain has TRBV20-1 and TRBJ2-3, with 8 bases that match TRBD2. Germline V gene data show CDR1 as DFQATT and CDR2 as SNEGSKA (reference sequence). V dropped 6 bases and J dropped 2; count of bases not matched to a gene: 13. This CDR3 comprises 16 residues. The CDR3 DNA is TGCAGTGCCGAGGGGTTGGGTAGCGGGATCACAGATACGCAGTATTTT. This encodes CSAEGLGSGITDTQYF.

This clonotype was observed a single time. V is TRBV7-2 and J is TRBJ2-7; D is uncertain. CDR3 size: 13 residues. Trimming cost V 6 bases and J 0 bases, with 9 bases left between them. Germline V CDR1 and CDR2: SGHTA, FQGNSA. CDR3 sequence: CASSPSSSYEQYF. The CDR3 DNA sequence: TGTGCCAGCAGTCCCAGCTCCTCCTACGAGCAGTACTTC.

V usage is TRBV20-1 and J usage is TRBJ1-5; no reliable D call. This CDR3 has 13 amino acids. CDR1 and CDR2 from the germline V gene are DFQATT and SNEGSKA (reference sequence). The V end lost 4 bases, the J end lost 0 bases, and 7 bases lay between the germline ends. CDR3 loop: CSAISDSNQPQHF. CDR3 nucleotides: TGCAGTGCTATATCCGATAGCAATCAGCCCCAGCATTTT.

The CDR3 is CASSLALLAGDADTQYF. The CDR3 region has the DNA TGCGCCAGCAGCTTGGCCCTACTAGCGGGAGACGCTGATACGCAGTATTTT. The chain uses TRBV5-1 and TRBJ2-3, with 11 nucleotides matching TRBD2. Germline trimming cut 0 bases from V and 6 bases from J; bases unmatched to any gene: 9. In germline, CDR1 is SGHRS, CDR2 YFSETQ. The CDR3 has 17 residues.

The chain joins TRBV7-2 to TRBJ2-3; D call uncertain. The CDR3 has 16 amino acids. Looked up from germline, CDR1 is SGHTA and CDR2 is FQGNSA. V was cut by 3 bases and J by 2 bases, with 15 bases left in between. The CDR3 bases are TGTGCCAGCAGCTTCTCCAGCCCAAAATTCACAGATACGCAGTATTTT. Its protein product is CASSFSSPKFTDTQYF.

The rearrangement links TRBV29-1 to TRBJ2-7; perhaps TRBD2 as D (6 bases). Germline CDR1 SQVTM, CDR2 ANQGSEA. This CDR3 region has 17 residues. With 4 bases removed from V and 2 bases from J, the gap between germline ends came to 24 bases. The CDR3 sequence is CSVGGANDGSSPYEQYF. CDR3 DNA: TGCAGCGTTGGCGGGGCTAACGACGGTTCGAGCCCCTACGAGCAGTACTTC.

The rearrangement links TRBV6-2 or TRBV6-3 to TRBJ2-7; maybe TRBD2 (5 bases). The CDR3 runs 14 residues. Germline V gives CDR1 MNHEY, CDR2 SVGEGT. V was shortened by 4 bases and J by 1 base, with 11 bases between the two germline ends. The CDR3 sequence: CASSSVGVSYEQYF. The CDR3 coding sequence is TGTGCCAGCAGTTCTGTGGGAGTTTCCTACGAGCAGTACTTC.

This clonotype has just one count. The V gene is TRBV6-5, the J gene TRBJ2-2, with TRBD2 identical over 9 bases. Germline loops: CDR1 MNHEY, CDR2 SVGAGI. This CDR3 contains 16 residues. Trimming cost V 2 bases and J 4 bases; bases outside gene matches: 5. The CDR3, as DNA: TGTGCCAGCAGTTACCGCCCTAGCGGGATCACCGGGGAGCTGTTTTTT. The encoded protein is CASSYRPSGITGELFF.

The chain couples TRBV20-1 to TRBJ1-2, with 9 nucleotides matching TRBD1. The V segment lost 0 bases and the J segment 2 bases; nucleotides outside the gene matches: 10. Per the germline V gene, CDR1 is DFQATT and CDR2 is SNEGSKA (reference sequence). The CDR3 runs 17 residues. The CDR3 DNA follows: TGCAGTGCTAGAGATCTGGGGACAGGGTATTGGAACTATGGCTACACCTTC. It specifies CSARDLGTGYWNYGYTF.

The chain couples TRBV6-5 to TRBJ1-2; D is uncertain. This CDR3 contains 13 residues. The V gene's germline CDR1 is MNHEY and CDR2 SVGAGI. V dropped 0 bases and J dropped 8 bases, with 10 bases sitting between them. The DNA for the CDR3 is TGTGCCAGCAGTTACTCGACGGGGTTGGGCTACACCTTC. It codes for CASSYSTGLGYTF.

The rearrangement uses TRBV28 and TRBJ1-5; D not certain. Germline lookup yields CDR1 MDHEN and CDR2 SYDVKM. The V end was cut by 10 bases, the J end by 0 bases, with 16 bases between. The CDR3 is made up of 15 amino acids. As DNA, the CDR3 is TGTGCCACCAAACGCGGGATGAATAGCAATCAGCCCCAGCATTTT. It yields the protein CATKRGMNSNQPQHF. Together with reference TRBV28 and TRBJ1-5, the CDR3 gives the full variable domain: DVKVTQSSRYLVKRTGEKVFLECVQDMDHENMFWYRQDPGLGLRLIYFSYDVKMKEKGDIPEGYSVSREKKERFSLILESASTNQTSMYLCATKRGMNSNQPQHFGDGTRLSIL.

The J gene is TRBJ2-7, the V gene TRBV7-6; 8 nucleotides align to TRBD1. Germline V gives CDR1 SGHVS, CDR2 FNYEAQ. V trimming: 0 bases; J trimming: 1 base; junction bases outside the gene matches: 8. The CDR3 runs 17 residues. The CDR3 coding sequence is TGTGCCAGCAGCTTAGCCAGCCGGACAGGGCTATCCTACGAGCAGTACTTC. Its translation: CASSLASRTGLSYEQYF.